This TCR beta chain derives from a study of a mutant IDH1 vaccine in newly diagnosed glioma. As for time point: week 35, safety follow-up. The content of each vaccine dose was 300 ug of mutant IDH1 20-mer peptide, and topical imiquimod accompanied it. A note on this clone: The antigen is not known.

V lost 2 bases and J lost 3; bases outside the gene matches: 5. CDR3 length: 15 residues. Germline loops: CDR1 SGHNT, CDR2 YENEEA. Sequenced by immunoSEQ multiplex PCR; TCRdb stores in-frame clones only, minus some. This table holds fewer than 45,000 clones, around 81% found once. Specimen: PBMCs, collected from a glioma patient whose treatment included an IDH1 peptide vaccine. The chain combines TRBV11-3 with TRBJ2-3, with TRBD1 identical over 7 bases. The sequence came from a woman in her forties with glioma. Some clones in this sample may be carry-over from other donors' samples. CDR3 DNA: TGTGCCAGCAGCTTAATGGGACAGAGGACAGATACGCAGTATTTT. Translating it yields CASSLMGQRTDTQYF.